Listed here is a single T cell receptor beta chain. Its target is unknown. As to treatment: approximately nine-day PBMC culture with coronavirus spike peptide pools or control peptides (ViraFEST assay). With 2 bases clipped from V and 1 base from J, the junction kept 7 bases outside the gene matches. The CDR3 extends over 18 amino acids. CDR1 is MNHEY and CDR2 is SMNVEV in the germline V gene (reference sequence). The Oncomine TCR Beta short-read assay sequenced DNA from cultured CD4+ T cells. TCRdb processed the PCR reads anew with MiXCR; each CDR3 protein has one entry. The sample lists some 19,000 distinct CDR3 sequences, roughly 45% occurring once. This sample was included in a study of vaccination and CD4 T cells after COVID-19. Study-level findings and limits: Spike mono-reactivity was the property of 304 of 307 vaccine-specific clones in convalescent patients. Recorded median SARS-CoV-2-reactive clonotype numbers increased from approximately 21 to 40 without reaching significance.

The chain uses TRBV27 and TRBJ2-7; 14 bases fit TRBD2. This sequence was found in a human donor who had recovered from COVID-19. The sequenced material came from CD4+ T cells from blood, cultured in vitro. The CDR3 here is CASSLRLGTSGGSYEQYF. Here the CDR3 DNA reads TGTGCCAGCAGTTTACGACTAGGGACTAGCGGGGGTTCCTACGAGCAGTACTTC.